The 20 T cell receptor beta chains presented below share a single source sample, sequenced in a study of T-cell reconstitution after alpha-beta-depleted transplantation in children. As it was prepared, the TCRbeta library received unique molecular identifiers. One entry per CDR3 protein results from TCRdb running MiXCR on the PCR reads. The data hold fewer than 550,000 distinct CDR3 sequences, with roughly a tenth observed a single time. The source material was PBMCs, sampled before TCRalphabeta/CD19-depleted stem cell transplant. Source of these receptors: a child under 10 years old with inherited bone marrow failure, due to receive a stem cell transplant.

This clonotype was seen at least ten times. The rearrangement joins TRBV27 to TRBJ1-1, with a weak D call TRBD1 (6 bases). Germline V gene lookup returns CDR1 MNHEY and CDR2 SMNVEV (reference sequence). CDR3 length: 15 residues. Between the trimmed V and J ends, which lost 6 bases and 0 bases, there was a span of 14 bases. Here the CDR3 reads CASSPRGGMNTEAFF. The CDR3 nucleotides are TGTGCCAGCAGCCCCAGGGGCGGAATGAACACTGAAGCTTTCTTT.

This clonotype was seen a handful of times. V gene TRBV29-1 combines with J gene TRBJ2-6; D unclear. The germline V gene has CDR1 SQVTM and CDR2 ANQGSEA. The length of the CDR3 is 13 residues. V lost 4 bases and J 1 base, leaving 5 bases between the germline ends. The CDR3 region is CSVAGSGANVLTF. The CDR3 nucleotides read TGCAGCGTTGCCGGGTCTGGGGCCAACGTCCTGACTTTC.

In its sample, this clonotype was seen many times. The junction shows a germline mismatch at one end, possibly a read error. The CDR3 reads CASSLGPGNSEAFF. DNA of the CDR3: TGCGCCAGCAGCCTAGGACCCGGGAACTCTGAAGCTTTCTTT. The rearrangement uses TRBV5-1 and TRBJ1-1; no definite D call. Germline-derived CDR1 and CDR2 are SGHRS and YFSETQ. The CDR3 extends over 14 amino acids.

The V gene is TRBV24-1, the J gene TRBJ2-6; D is possibly TRBD2 (5 bases). Trimming took off 2 bases at V and 0 bases at J, with 10 bases between the two ends. Germline assignment: CDR1 KGHDR and CDR2 SFDVKD. CDR3 size: 17 residues. As DNA, the CDR3 is TGTGCCACCAGTGATTGGACGGGAAACTCTGGGGCCAACGTCCTGACTTTC. Translating it yields CATSDWTGNSGANVLTF.

This clonotype was detected many times. The gene calls are TRBV12-3 or TRBV12-4 and TRBJ2-1; 8 positions agree with TRBD2. The CDR3 sequence is 15 residues long. With 6 bases clipped from V and 3 bases from J, the junction kept 7 bases outside the gene matches. CDR3 in DNA: TGTGCCAGCAGGCCAAGCGGGGGCAACTACAATGAGCAGTTCTTC. Its translation: CASRPSGGNYNEQFF.

This clonotype was picked up a small number of times. This chain uses TRBV30 with TRBJ2-5; D may be TRBD2 (6 bases). CDR1 is GTSNPN and CDR2 is SVGIG in the germline V gene (reference sequence). CDR3 size: 10 residues. V shed 5 bases and J shed 13 bases, with 14 bases lying between them. The CDR3 nucleotides are TGTGCCTGGGCCGGGACTTCGTTGTACTTC. As protein: CAWAGTSLYF.

This clonotype was picked up many times. The rearrangement links TRBV10-3 to TRBJ2-2; 10 positions match TRBD2. Germline V gene sequence: CDR1 ENHRY, CDR2 SYGVKD. The length of the CDR3 is 14 residues. J was trimmed by 6 bases and V by 7 bases; bases with no gene match: 5. In DNA form, the CDR3 reads TGTGCCATCAAAACTAGCGGGATGGCCGGGGAGCTGTTTTTT. Protein sequence: CAIKTSGMAGELFF.

The sample holds many counts of this clonotype. The rearrangement uses TRBV10-3 and TRBJ2-1; 11 bases fit TRBD2. This CDR3 has 15 residues. The V gene end was trimmed by 7 bases and the J gene end by 5 bases; junction bases not matched to a gene: 7. CDR1 ENHRY and CDR2 SYGVKD come from the germline V gene. The CDR3 region is CAITGGLAVNNEQFF. In DNA, the CDR3 is TGTGCCATCACCGGGGGACTAGCGGTCAACAATGAGCAGTTCTTC.

The sample holds a few counts of this clonotype. This chain links TRBV20-1 with TRBJ2-5, with D possibly matching TRBD2 (6 bases). This CDR3 spans 13 amino acids. Germline V gene sequence: CDR1 DFQATT, CDR2 SNEGSKA (reference sequence). V lost 3 bases, J lost 2 bases, and 10 bases lay in between. The CDR3: CSASVGRQETQYF. The CDR3, as DNA: TGCAGTGCTAGTGTCGGGAGACAAGAGACCCAGTACTTC.

This clonotype came up many times. The chain uses TRBV30 and TRBJ2-4, with no clear D. With 0 bases removed from V and 0 bases from J, the gap between germline ends came to 6 bases. This CDR3 region has 14 residues. From germline, CDR1 is GTSNPN and CDR2 SVGIG (reference sequence). The CDR3 DNA reads as TGTGCCTGGAGTGTAGGAGTAGCCAAAAACATTCAGTACTTC. Protein sequence: CAWSVGVAKNIQYF.

The chain has TRBV20-1 and TRBJ2-7; 9 bases are shared with TRBD2. CDR3 length equals 13 residues. J gave up 7 bases and V 6 bases, and 10 bases lay outside the gene matches. Germline V gene data show CDR1 as DFQATT and CDR2 as SNEGSKA (reference sequence). CDR3 nucleotide sequence: TGCAGTGCACCGGGACTAGCCGGTGAGGAGCAGTACTTC. This gives the protein CSAPGLAGEEQYF.

Points on this clonotype: One junction end does not reproduce the germline sequence, and a read error may be involved. The chain is built from TRBV6-1 and TRBJ2-7; weak D call: TRBD2 (5 bases). CDR1 is MNHNS and CDR2 is SASEGT in the germline V gene. The CDR3 totals 10 residues. CDR3 region: CASGDYDQYF. CDR3 sequence (DNA): TGTGCCAGCGGAGACTACGACCAGTACTTC.

This clonotype turned up a few times. The chain joins TRBV7-9 to TRBJ1-1; 9 bases are a match to TRBD1. The length of the CDR3 is 14 residues. With 4 bases clipped from V and 8 bases from J, the junction kept 8 bases outside the gene matches. Germline-derived CDR1 and CDR2 are SEHNR and FQNEAQ (reference sequence). DNA of the CDR3: TGTGCCAGCAGCTCGAGGACAGGGGATTCCGAAGCTTTCTTT. Translated, it gives CASSSRTGDSEAFF.

This clonotype was counted only a few times. The chain uses TRBV7-2 and TRBJ2-3; D may match TRBD1 or TRBD2 (5 bases each). V lost 5 bases, J lost 7 bases, and 16 bases lay in between. The CDR3 is made up of 14 amino acids. From germline, CDR1 is SGHTA and CDR2 FQGNSA. The DNA for the CDR3 is TGTGCCAGCAGCCCCCGGCATCCGGGGCATACGCAGTATTTT. Protein: CASSPRHPGHTQYF.

This clonotype was counted ten times or more. The chain carries TRBV20-1 and TRBJ2-1; D is undetermined. Trimming took 8 bases from V and 3 from J, leaving 14 bases between them. The CDR3 has 13 residues. Germline assignment: CDR1 DFQATT and CDR2 SNEGSKA (reference sequence). The DNA for the CDR3 is TGCAGTATCGACACGGCCCACTACAATGAGCAGTTCTTC. It is translated as CSIDTAHYNEQFF.

This clonotype was recorded many times. Written as DNA, the CDR3 is TGTGCCAGCACCCGACAGGGGAGCACAGATACGCAGTATTTT. It specifies CASTRQGSTDTQYF. This rearrangement joins TRBV7-9 to TRBJ2-3; 8 nucleotides align to TRBD1. Germline V gene lookup returns CDR1 SEHNR and CDR2 FQNEAQ (reference sequence). The CDR3 consists of 14 residues. V shed 7 bases and J 0 bases; nucleotides not matched to a gene: 3.

The chain combines TRBV12-3 or TRBV12-4 with TRBJ2-1; 9 positions match TRBD2. The CDR3 sequence is 14 residues long. V gave up 7 bases and J gave up 9 bases; unmatched junction bases: 10. CDR3 sequence (DNA): TGTGCCAGCACCCCTAGCGGGGCCGGCGTTGAGCAGTTCTTC. Protein: CASTPSGAGVEQFF.

In this sample, this clonotype turned up many times. This chain links TRBV15 with TRBJ2-7; TRBD2 agrees at 15 bases. CDR3 length: 16 amino acids. With 7 bases clipped from V and 5 bases from J, the junction kept 9 bases outside the gene matches. Germline CDR1 and CDR2: LNHNV and YYDKDF (reference sequence). The CDR3 DNA follows: TGTGCCACCAAAGCCGGGACTAGCGGGAGGATTAACGAGCAGTACTTC. Protein product: CATKAGTSGRINEQYF.

Worth noting for this clonotype: A read error is possible here, since a much larger clone lies one base away. The chain has TRBV9 and TRBJ2-1; D not resolved. This CDR3 has 15 residues. CDR1 SGDLS and CDR2 YYNGEE come from the germline V gene. V was pared by 3 bases and J by 0 bases, with 10 bases between. The CDR3 DNA sequence: TGTGCCAGCAGCGCTATAGCCCGCTCCTACAATGAGCAGTTCTTC. It translates to CASSAIARSYNEQFF.

This clonotype was seen only a few times. The genes are TRBV20-1 and TRBJ2-3, with TRBD2 matching 8 bases. Germline V gene lookup returns CDR1 DFQATT and CDR2 SNEGSKA (reference sequence). V lost 3 bases, J lost 3 bases, and 20 bases stayed unmatched. The CDR3 has 19 amino acids. CDR3 coding DNA: TGCAGTGCTAGTGAGGGGGGTATTGGAGCGGGAGATCTAACAGATACGCAGTATTTT. This sequence encodes CSASEGGIGAGDLTDTQYF.